Below, 29 T cell receptor beta chains from the same sample are listed, as sequenced in a study of memory CD4+ T cells and cytomegalovirus serostatus. Single viable CD3+CD4+CD8-CD45RO+ cells were sorted as the memory CD4+ T cells. The table came from immunoSEQ multiplex PCR; TCRdb's copy has only in-frame clones and leaves some out. Here the sample spans some 50,000 clones, around 77% being singletons. The specimen sequenced was memory CD4+ T cells from blood. The receptors were sampled from an adult in good health and CMV-seronegative.

This rearrangement joins TRBV4-3 to TRBJ2-2, with 9 bases aligning to TRBD2. Trimming took 0 bases from V and 0 from J; bases not matched to a gene: 2. CDR1 LGHNA and CDR2 YSLEER come from the germline V gene. The CDR3 has 17 residues. The CDR3 sequence is CASSQDQRGANTGELFF. The CDR3, as DNA: TGCGCCAGCAGCCAAGACCAGCGGGGGGCGAACACCGGGGAGCTGTTTTTT.

The chain joins TRBV4-3 to TRBJ2-3, with 12 bases that match TRBD2. Germline V lookup: CDR1 LGHNA, CDR2 YSLEER. V gave up 4 bases and J gave up 1 base; unmatched junction bases: 3. The CDR3 extends over 16 amino acids. In nucleotides, the CDR3 is TGCGCCAGCAGCCTGACTAGCGGGGGACGCACAGATACGCAGTATTTT. Its translation is CASSLTSGGRTDTQYF.

The chain recombines TRBV7-9 with TRBJ1-2; possible D gene TRBD1, 5 bases. Deletions cut 5 bases from V and 7 bases from J, with 17 bases between. Germline V gene data show CDR1 as SEHNR and CDR2 as FQNEAQ (reference sequence). CDR3 length equals 14 residues. CDR3 nucleotides: TGTGCCAGCAGCCCCGGGGGGGTCAGGTCTGGCTACACCTTC. Its protein is CASSPGGVRSGYTF.

In DNA, the CDR3 is TGTGCCAGCAGCCAACCCGGGTGGGGATTTAACTATGGCTACACCTTC. Encoded protein: CASSQPGWGFNYGYTF. The rearrangement joins TRBV28 to TRBJ1-2; D call uncertain. This CDR3 region has 16 residues. Trimming removed 6 bases from V and 1 base from J, with 18 bases in between. Germline V gene data show CDR1 as MDHEN and CDR2 as SYDVKM.

The chain uses TRBV5-1 and TRBJ2-7, with 10 positions matching TRBD2. The CDR3 loop spans 16 amino acids. V shed 4 bases, J shed 6 bases, and the junction held 13 bases outside the gene matches. Germline CDR1 reads SGHRS; CDR2 reads YFSETQ. The CDR3 DNA sequence: TGCGCCAGCAGCCTGATCCCCAGCGGGGGGGCCTCCGAGCAGTACTTC. The encoded protein is CASSLIPSGGASEQYF.

The chain couples TRBV27 to TRBJ2-3; the D call may be TRBD1 or TRBD2 (5 bases each). The CDR3 has 17 residues. Trimming left V 4 bases short and J 0 bases short, with 17 bases between. The V gene's germline CDR1 is MNHEY and CDR2 SMNVEV (reference sequence). CDR3 in amino acids: CASSSPGAGPSTDTQYF. For the CDR3, the DNA is TGTGCCAGCAGTTCCCCCGGGGCAGGGCCTAGCACAGATACGCAGTATTTT.

This clone was picked up a small number of times. The rearrangement uses TRBV29-1 and TRBJ2-7, with 10 bases aligning to TRBD1. The V gene's germline CDR1 is SQVTM and CDR2 ANQGSEA. The CDR3 sequence is 13 residues long. The ends lost 7 bases at V and 4 bases at J; junction bases unmatched: 7. The CDR3 spells CSAEGTGAYEQYF. The CDR3 DNA reads TGCAGCGCCGAGGGGACAGGGGCTTACGAGCAGTACTTC.

V and J are TRBV7-3 and TRBJ2-3; no clear D gene. This CDR3 spans 12 amino acids. CDR1 is SGHTA, CDR2 FQGTGA, per germline. V was cut by 5 bases and J by 5 bases, with 8 bases left in between. The CDR3 DNA follows: TGTGCCAGCAGCCCCGGCCTAGATACGCAGTATTTT. Protein sequence: CASSPGLDTQYF.

This clone came up once. The V call is TRBV28, the J call TRBJ2-7, with 9 nucleotides matching TRBD1. CDR1 is MDHEN and CDR2 is SYDVKM in the germline V gene. This CDR3 comprises 14 residues. The J segment lost 4 bases and the V segment lost 7 bases, leaving 8 bases of the junction unmatched. For the CDR3, the DNA is TGTGCCAGCACCTACAGGGGGCTAGGATACGAGCAGTACTTC. The encoded protein is CASTYRGLGYEQYF.

The chain combines TRBV14 with TRBJ1-3; D is unclear. Trimming stripped 5 bases from V and 1 base from J, with 12 bases between. This CDR3 contains 15 residues. CDR1 SGHDN and CDR2 FVKESK come from the germline V gene. CDR3 DNA sequence: TGTGCCAGCAGCTCGGGAGGTTTTTCTGGAAACACCATATATTTT. Amino acids: CASSSGGFSGNTIYF.

V is TRBV27 and J is TRBJ2-3, with 7 nucleotides matching TRBD2. V shed 8 bases and J 0 bases; nucleotides not matched to a gene: 11. Germline V gene data show CDR1 as MNHEY and CDR2 as SMNVEV (reference sequence). The CDR3 covers 16 residues. For the CDR3, the DNA is TGTGCCAGCCATCCCGTCCTAGCGGCCAGCACAGATACGCAGTATTTT. It encodes CASHPVLAASTDTQYF.

This clone has only one observation. The rearrangement joins TRBV7-2 to TRBJ2-3; D is possibly TRBD2 (5 bases). The V end lost 1 base, the J end lost 1 base, and 12 bases lay between the germline ends. Germline CDR1 SGHTA, CDR2 FQGNSA. The CDR3 has 16 residues. In DNA, the CDR3 is TGTGCCAGCAGCTTAGTGAGGGTCGGGGGCACAGATACGCAGTATTTT. It translates to CASSLVRVGGTDTQYF.

V and J are TRBV7-9 and TRBJ2-3, with unresolved D. CDR1 and CDR2 from the germline V gene are SEHNR and FQNEAQ (reference sequence). V dropped 5 bases and J dropped 4 bases, with 10 bases sitting between them. The CDR3 contains 13 residues. The CDR3 loop reads CASSPKGPDTQYF. DNA for the CDR3: TGTGCCAGCAGCCCTAAAGGGCCAGATACGCAGTATTTT.

This clone was seen only once. The rearrangement joins TRBV28 to TRBJ1-6, with TRBD1 as a possible D gene (5 bases). Germline-derived CDR1 and CDR2 are MDHEN and SYDVKM. CDR3 size: 14 residues. The V end was cut by 8 bases, the J end by 6 bases, with 14 bases between. The CDR3 coding sequence is TGTGCCAGCGGTGGGGGGGTAGCTAATTCACCCCTCCACTTT. This sequence encodes CASGGGVANSPLHF.

The sample holds a few counts of this clone. The chain uses TRBV4-3 and TRBJ2-3, with D uncertain. The CDR3 is 15 residues long. Germline V CDR1 and CDR2: LGHNA, YSLEER. Trimming took 1 base from V and 0 from J, leaving 8 bases between them. Here the CDR3 DNA reads TGCGCCAGCAGCCAAGGATTAGTAAGCACAGATACGCAGTATTTT. Amino acids: CASSQGLVSTDTQYF.

CDR3 loop: CASARDGLSNSPLHF. In DNA, the CDR3 is TGTGCCAGCGCCCGGGATGGGTTAAGCAATTCACCCCTCCACTTT. The chain combines TRBV2 with TRBJ1-6; no reliable D call. Germline V gives CDR1 SNHLY, CDR2 FYNNEI. V dropped 8 bases and J dropped 7 bases, with 18 bases sitting between them. The CDR3 is made up of 15 amino acids.

V and J are TRBV11-2 and TRBJ2-2; D is uncertain. Trimming took off 6 bases at V and 4 bases at J, with 15 bases between the two ends. CDR3 length equals 15 residues. Germline values: CDR1 SGHAT, CDR2 FQNNGV. The CDR3 spells CASSSGPLGTGELFF. In DNA, the CDR3 is TGTGCCAGCAGTTCAGGTCCCCTGGGCACCGGGGAGCTGTTTTTT.

V usage is TRBV29-1 and J usage is TRBJ2-2, with 7 bases that match TRBD2. J was trimmed by 0 bases and V by 3 bases; bases with no gene match: 4. The germline CDR1 and CDR2 sequences are SQVTM and ANQGSEA. The CDR3 has 15 residues. CDR3 region: CSVDPGGANTGELFF. As DNA, the CDR3 is TGCAGCGTTGATCCTGGGGGGGCGAACACCGGGGAGCTGTTTTTT.

This clone showed up just a few times. This chain connects TRBV2 to TRBJ1-1; 9 bases fit TRBD1. The CDR3 totals 13 residues. Germline CDR1 reads SNHLY; CDR2 reads FYNNEI. V gave up 10 bases and J gave up 5 bases; unmatched junction bases: 8. This chain's CDR3 is CATDRGGRTEAFF. DNA of the CDR3: TGTGCCACGGACAGGGGAGGTAGAACTGAAGCTTTCTTT.

In its sample, this clone was seen once. This chain uses TRBV5-1 with TRBJ2-3; D is uncertain. From germline, CDR1 is SGHRS and CDR2 YFSETQ. V was pared by 6 bases and J by 5 bases, with 16 bases between. This CDR3 has 14 residues. The CDR3 spells CASTPGLIQDTQYF. The CDR3 DNA sequence: TGCGCCAGCACCCCGGGCCTCATCCAAGATACGCAGTATTTT.

This sequence joins TRBV9 and TRBJ1-1; possibly TRBD1 for D (6 bases). Trimming shortened V by 1 base and J by 5 bases, and 9 bases separated the two germline ends. CDR3 length: 13 residues. Per the germline V gene, CDR1 is SGDLS and CDR2 is YYNGEE. The CDR3 loop is CASSVSRGTEAFF. The CDR3, as DNA: TGTGCCAGCAGCGTAAGCAGGGGTACTGAAGCTTTCTTT.

The chain has TRBV28 and TRBJ1-6; D uncertain. V was cut by 6 bases and J by 9 bases, with 12 bases left in between. Germline V gene data show CDR1 as MDHEN and CDR2 as SYDVKM. The CDR3 runs 13 residues. The CDR3 loop is CASRTAVGSPLHF. Written as DNA, the CDR3 is TGTGCCAGCAGGACGGCTGTAGGTTCACCCCTCCACTTT. Combining the CDR3 with reference TRBV28 and TRBJ1-6 gives the whole variable domain DVKVTQSSRYLVKRTGEKVFLECVQDMDHENMFWYRQDPGLGLRLIYFSYDVKMKEKGDIPEGYSVSREKKERFSLILESASTNQTSMYLCASRTAVGSPLHFGNGTRLTVT.

This chain connects TRBV6-6 to TRBJ2-2; the D call may be TRBD1 or TRBD2 (6 bases each). The V gene lost 6 bases and the J gene lost 6 bases, with 17 bases spanning the gap. This CDR3 contains 15 residues. Looked up from germline, CDR1 is MNHNY and CDR2 is SVGAGI (reference sequence). The CDR3 loop reads CASSRPGAGAGELFF. CDR3 nucleotide sequence: TGTGCCAGCAGCCGGCCGGGGGCTGGGGCCGGGGAGCTGTTTTTT.

V is TRBV6-1 and J is TRBJ1-3; D is possibly TRBD1 (6 bases). Germline loops: CDR1 MNHNS, CDR2 SASEGT. Between the trimmed V and J ends, which lost 11 bases and 2 bases, there was a span of 13 bases. CDR3 length: 13 amino acids. CDR3 sequence (DNA): TGTGCCGTAGGGGGGGGTACTGGAAACACCATATATTTT. This codes for CAVGGGTGNTIYF.

The CDR3 loop reads CASSIPFLEQFF. The DNA of the CDR3 is TGTGCCAGTAGTATACCATTTCTTGAGCAGTTCTTC. The chain uses TRBV19 and TRBJ2-1; D remains ambiguous. Germline V gene lookup returns CDR1 LNHDA and CDR2 SQIVND (reference sequence). This CDR3 has 12 amino acids. Trimming shortened V by 2 bases and J by 9 bases, and 8 bases separated the two germline ends.

The chain uses TRBV27 and TRBJ1-5; TRBD1 might be the D (5 bases). Trimming removed 4 bases at V and 4 bases at J, with 11 bases between. This CDR3 region has 14 residues. Looked up from germline, CDR1 is MNHEY and CDR2 is SMNVEV (reference sequence). The CDR3 spells CASSSSGPNQPQHF. The CDR3 coding sequence is TGTGCCAGCAGTTCCTCGGGACCAAATCAGCCCCAGCATTTT.

The chain employs TRBV4-1 and TRBJ2-1; 16 bases align to TRBD2. Germline loops: CDR1 MGHRA, CDR2 YSYEKL. CDR3 size: 16 residues. V dropped 5 bases and J dropped 7; count of bases not matched to a gene: 5. CDR3 nucleotide sequence: TGCGCCAGCAGCGACCCGGGACTAGCGGGAGGGAATGAGCAGTTCTTC. This translates into CASSDPGLAGGNEQFF.

This sequence joins TRBV7-9 and TRBJ1-2; D call uncertain. CDR3 size: 15 residues. Between the trimmed V and J ends, which lost 1 base and 1 base, there was a span of 10 bases. Per the germline V gene, CDR1 is SEHNR and CDR2 is FQNEAQ (reference sequence). CDR3 in DNA: TGTGCCAGCAGCTTAGACGAGGCTCTTAACTATGGCTACACCTTC. Translating it yields CASSLDEALNYGYTF.

This clone appeared a single time. The chain couples TRBV25-1 to TRBJ2-2; no clear D gene. The CDR3 spans 13 residues. The germline V and J ends were trimmed by 6 bases and 7 bases, with 12 bases remaining between them. From germline, CDR1 is MGHDK and CDR2 SYGVNS. CDR3 residues: CASRYRQFGELFF. The DNA of the CDR3 is TGTGCCAGCAGGTATCGGCAGTTCGGGGAGCTGTTTTTT.